One and the same sample provided the 17 T cell receptor beta chains below, sequenced in a study of cytomegalovirus exposure and HLA in healthy donors. 60 Vbeta and 13 Jbeta primers were used in PCR. Libraries were prepared by immunoSEQ multiplex PCR; TCRdb keeps only in-frame clonotypes and omits some of them. Of 130,000 to 150,000 clones in the sample, about four fifths were seen once. The sequenced sample was PBMCs. These receptors originate from a male donor in good health and CMV-seronegative.

The CDR3 bases are TGTGCCAGTAGTATTGGGCGTGTCGGGGGGGGCTACAATGAGCAGTTCTTC. Its translation: CASSIGRVGGGYNEQFF. This chain connects TRBV19 to TRBJ2-1; 8 bases map to TRBD2. After removal of 3 bases from V and 3 bases from J, the junction contained 10 bases not matched to a gene. Germline V gives CDR1 LNHDA, CDR2 SQIVND (reference sequence). The CDR3 has 17 residues.

This clone has more than one count but fewer than ten. The rearrangement links TRBV2 to TRBJ2-7; 9 nucleotides match TRBD1. After removal of 6 bases from V and 2 bases from J, the junction contained 8 bases not matched to a gene. This CDR3 has 15 residues. Germline V lookup: CDR1 SNHLY, CDR2 FYNNEI. The CDR3 sequence: CASRRDRVSTYEQYF. The CDR3 region has the DNA TGTGCCAGCAGGAGGGACAGGGTCTCGACCTACGAGCAGTACTTC.

This clone was seen only once. The gene calls are TRBV6-5 and TRBJ2-1, with 12 bases that match TRBD2. Germline V gene data show CDR1 as MNHEY and CDR2 as SVGAGI. There are 15 residues in the CDR3. V was clipped by 6 bases and J by 6 bases; unmatched bases: 6. This CDR3 reads CASSQTSGGFNEQFF. In DNA form, the CDR3 reads TGTGCCAGCAGCCAGACTAGCGGGGGATTCAATGAGCAGTTCTTC.

CDR3: CASTPPRLAGFGSEFF. CDR3 coding DNA: TGTGCCAGCACACCGCCCCGGCTAGCGGGATTCGGTAGCGAGTTCTTC. The chain links TRBV7-2 to TRBJ2-1; TRBD2 matches 9 bases. There are 16 residues in the CDR3. Trimming at V came to 7 bases and at J to 14 bases, leaving 21 bases not matched to a gene. Germline V gene lookup returns CDR1 SGHTA and CDR2 FQGNSA.

Remarks on this clone: Compared with germline, one end of the junction differs, possibly owing to a read error. DNA for the CDR3: TGTGCCAGCAGTCTATCAGGGGGCGGTTCCTACGAGCAGTACTTC. This translates into CASSLSGGGSYEQYF. The chain joins TRBV27 to TRBJ2-7; 8 bases align to TRBD1. Germline CDR1 is MNHEY and CDR2 is SMNVEV (reference sequence). The CDR3 loop spans 15 amino acids.

The CDR3 coding sequence is TGTGCCAGCAGCGTGGGAGGGGAGACCCAGTACTTC. Translation: CASSVGGETQYF. This chain joins TRBV7-2 and TRBJ2-5, with TRBD2 identical over 7 bases. Per the germline V gene, CDR1 is SGHTA and CDR2 is FQGNSA. V shed 5 bases, J shed 5 bases, and the junction held 2 bases outside the gene matches. This CDR3 has 12 amino acids.

J is TRBJ2-5 and V is TRBV5-1; TRBD1 matches 10 bases. Germline CDR1 SGHRS, CDR2 YFSETQ. The J segment lost 6 bases and the V segment lost 4 bases, leaving 3 bases of the junction unmatched. The CDR3 length is 13 residues. The chain's CDR3 is CASSRDRGQTQYF. For the CDR3, the DNA is TGCGCCAGCAGCAGGGACAGGGGTCAGACCCAGTACTTC.

V gene TRBV9 combines with J gene TRBJ2-2; 12 nucleotides match TRBD2. The germline V gene has CDR1 SGDLS and CDR2 YYNGEE. The CDR3 runs 16 residues. The V segment lost 3 bases and the J segment 6 bases; nucleotides outside the gene matches: 6. This CDR3 reads CASSGLAGVLSGELFF. CDR3 DNA: TGTGCCAGCAGCGGACTAGCGGGAGTTCTATCCGGGGAGCTGTTTTTT.

The chain is built from TRBV5-6 and TRBJ2-3, with 8 nucleotides matching TRBD1. V was clipped by 4 bases and J by 4 bases; unmatched bases: 14. This CDR3 region has 17 residues. The germline V gene has CDR1 SGHDT and CDR2 YYEEEE. CDR3 nucleotide sequence: TGTGCCAGCAGCCTAGGACAGGGAAGGGCTATCGCAGATACGCAGTATTTT. Its protein is CASSLGQGRAIADTQYF.

The chain links TRBV5-1 to TRBJ2-7, with TRBD1 matching over 9 bases. This CDR3 is 15 amino acids long. The germline gives CDR1 SGHRS, CDR2 YFSETQ. Trimming cost V 0 bases and J 5 bases; bases outside gene matches: 6. The CDR3 sequence is CASSLESGTGNEQYF. Written as DNA, the CDR3 is TGCGCCAGCAGCTTGGAGTCGGGGACAGGGAACGAGCAGTACTTC.

A single count supports this clone. The CDR3 sequence is CASSFSLAGGTNEQFF. The CDR3 coding sequence is TGTGCCAGCAGCTTCTCACTAGCGGGAGGTACGAATGAGCAGTTCTTC. V usage is TRBV7-9 and J usage is TRBJ2-1; TRBD2 aligns across 12 bases. Germline CDR1 is SEHNR and CDR2 is FQNEAQ (reference sequence). CDR3 size: 16 residues. Losses at the gene ends were 3 bases for V and 7 bases for J; bases not matched to a gene: 7.

The V and J genes are TRBV9 and TRBJ2-2; D perhaps matches TRBD2 (5 bases). V dropped 0 bases and J dropped 2 bases, with 11 bases sitting between them. Germline CDR1 and CDR2: SGDLS and YYNGEE. The CDR3 sequence is 16 residues long. The DNA for the CDR3 is TGTGCCAGCAGCGTAGTTTCGGGGATTAACACCGGGGAGCTGTTTTTT. It encodes CASSVVSGINTGELFF.

The V call is TRBV29-1, the J call TRBJ2-1, with 8 positions matching TRBD2. The CDR3 runs to 14 residues. From germline, CDR1 is SQVTM and CDR2 ANQGSEA. V lost 4 bases to trimming and J lost 4 bases; unmatched junction nucleotides: 6. The CDR3: CSVASLAGYNEQFF. DNA of the CDR3: TGCAGCGTTGCAAGCCTAGCGGGTTACAATGAGCAGTTCTTC.

This chain connects TRBV5-1 to TRBJ2-1; the D gene is possibly TRBD2 (6 bases). CDR1 is SGHRS, CDR2 YFSETQ, per germline. The germline V and J ends were trimmed by 4 bases and 11 bases, with 10 bases remaining between them. The length of the CDR3 is 11 residues. The CDR3 loop is CASSLAGQQFF. In DNA form, the CDR3 reads TGCGCCAGCAGCCTCGCGGGACAGCAGTTCTTC.

In this sample, this clone turned up a few times. The chain combines TRBV7-2 with TRBJ1-5; D is perhaps TRBD1 (6 bases). CDR1 is SGHTA and CDR2 is FQGNSA in the germline V gene. With 3 bases removed from V and 4 bases from J, the gap between germline ends came to 7 bases. The CDR3 spans 13 residues. The CDR3 DNA reads as TGTGCCAGCAGCTTCGGACAGAATCAGCCCCAGCATTTT. Translation gives CASSFGQNQPQHF.

The chain combines TRBV19 with TRBJ1-1, with 10 bases fitting TRBD1. There are 17 residues in the CDR3. CDR1 is LNHDA and CDR2 is SQIVND in the germline V gene (reference sequence). V dropped 5 bases and J dropped 1; count of bases not matched to a gene: 10. The CDR3 sequence: CASSSKTGGERNTEAFF. Here the CDR3 DNA reads TGTGCCAGTAGTTCAAAGACAGGGGGCGAAAGGAACACTGAAGCTTTCTTT.

The rearrangement links TRBV29-1 to TRBJ2-5; TRBD1 might be the D (5 bases). The CDR3 is made up of 14 amino acids. V was shortened by 0 bases and J by 4 bases, with 12 bases between the two germline ends. CDR1 is SQVTM and CDR2 is ANQGSEA in the germline V gene. In DNA form, the CDR3 reads TGCAGCGTTGAAGACTGGGAAAGGGGAGAGACCCAGTACTTC. The encoded protein is CSVEDWERGETQYF.